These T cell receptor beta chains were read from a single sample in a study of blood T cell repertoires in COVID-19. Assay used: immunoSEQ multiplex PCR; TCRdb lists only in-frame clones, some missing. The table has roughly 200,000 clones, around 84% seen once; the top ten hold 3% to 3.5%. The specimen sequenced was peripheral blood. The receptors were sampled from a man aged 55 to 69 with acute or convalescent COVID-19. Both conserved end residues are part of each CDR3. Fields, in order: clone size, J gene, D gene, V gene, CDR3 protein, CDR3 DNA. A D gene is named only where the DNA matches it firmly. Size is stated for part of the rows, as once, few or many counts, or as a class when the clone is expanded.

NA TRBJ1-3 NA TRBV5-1 CASNLGDFSSGNTIYF TGCGCCAGCAACCTGGGAGATTTTAGCTCTGGAAACACCATATATTTT
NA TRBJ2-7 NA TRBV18 CASQDRPSSYEQYF TGTGCCAGCCAAGACAGGCCGAGCTCCTACGAGCAGTACTTC
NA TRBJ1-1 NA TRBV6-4 CASTEPGAGATFF TGTGCCAGCACCGAACCAGGGGCCGGGGCGACTTTCTTT
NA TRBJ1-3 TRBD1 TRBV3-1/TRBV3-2 CASSQEGVLRQGLGNTIYF TGTGCCAGCAGCCAAGAAGGCGTACTCAGACAGGGTCTCGGAAACACCATATATTTT
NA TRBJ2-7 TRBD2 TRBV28 CASSRAGGGHRNEQYF TGTGCCAGCAGTCGGGCAGGCGGGGGGCATCGGAACGAGCAGTACTTC
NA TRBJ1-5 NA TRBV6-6 CASSWGQGSNQPQHF TGTGCCAGCAGTTGGGGGCAGGGAAGCAATCAGCCCCAGCATTTT
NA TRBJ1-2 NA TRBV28 CASSSPNPGGYGYTF TGTGCCAGCAGTTCCCCGAACCCGGGGGGCTATGGCTACACCTTC
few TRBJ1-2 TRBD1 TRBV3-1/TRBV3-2 CASSLGDRGPYGYTF TGTGCCAGCAGCCTGGGGGACAGGGGACCCTATGGCTACACCTTC
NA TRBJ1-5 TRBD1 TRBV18 CASSEQGARQPQHF TGTGCCAGCTCGGAGCAGGGGGCGCGTCAGCCCCAGCATTTT
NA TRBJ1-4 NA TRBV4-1 CASSQSVGGAGVQKLFF TGCGCCAGCAGCCAATCCGTTGGGGGGGCGGGGGTTCAAAAACTGTTTTTT
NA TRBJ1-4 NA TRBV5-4 CASSSVGGPNEKLFF TGTGCCAGCAGCTCCGTGGGCGGGCCTAATGAAAAACTGTTTTTT
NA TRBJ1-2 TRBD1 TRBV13 CASRGGAYGYTF TGTGCCAGCAGAGGGGGCGCCTATGGCTACACCTTC
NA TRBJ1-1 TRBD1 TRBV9 CASSVGGQGVEAFF TGTGCCAGCAGCGTAGGTGGACAGGGGGTGGAAGCTTTCTTT
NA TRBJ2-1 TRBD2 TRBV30 CAWTPPAGLAGDWTYNEQFF TGTGCCTGGACCCCACCCGCGGGACTAGCGGGGGATTGGACCTACAATGAGCAGTTCTTC
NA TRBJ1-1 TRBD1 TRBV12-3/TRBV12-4 CASSPDRDTEAFF TGTGCCAGCAGCCCAGACAGGGACACTGAAGCTTTCTTT
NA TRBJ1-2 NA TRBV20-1 CSAGPVEGYTF TGCAGTGCGGGTCCTGTGGAGGGCTACACCTTC
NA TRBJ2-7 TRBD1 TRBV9 CASSATTGTGSSYEQYF TGTGCCAGCAGCGCGACCACCGGGACAGGGAGTTCCTACGAGCAGTACTTC
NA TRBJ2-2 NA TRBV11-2 CASSNPRANTGELFF TGTGCCAGCAGCAACCCGCGGGCGAACACCGGGGAGCTGTTTTTT
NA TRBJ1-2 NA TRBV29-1 CSVWTAYGYTF TGCAGCGTTTGGACAGCCTATGGCTACACCTTC
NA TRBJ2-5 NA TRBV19 CASSFPSTGQETQYF TGTGCCAGTAGTTTCCCTTCGACAGGACAAGAGACCCAGTACTTC
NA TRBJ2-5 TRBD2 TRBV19 CASSIRLAVRETQYF TGTGCCAGTAGTATACGGCTAGCGGTCAGAGAGACCCAGTACTTC
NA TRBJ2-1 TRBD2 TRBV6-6 CASRSTGTSASSEQFF TGTGCCAGCAGATCCACCGGGACTAGCGCCTCCTCGGAGCAGTTCTTC
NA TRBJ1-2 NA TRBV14 CASSQDSGDWYGYTF TGTGCCAGCAGCCAAGATTCCGGGGATTGGTATGGCTACACCTTC
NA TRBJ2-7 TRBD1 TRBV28 CASSSPPQGTYEQYF TGTGCCAGCAGTTCTCCCCCACAGGGGACCTACGAGCAGTACTTC
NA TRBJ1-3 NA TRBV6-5 CASTQGHGSGNTIYF TGTGCCAGCACCCAGGGACATGGCTCTGGAAACACCATATATTTT
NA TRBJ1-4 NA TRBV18 CASSLDGGATNEKLFF TGTGCCAGCTCACTCGACGGTGGAGCAACTAATGAAAAACTGTTTTTT
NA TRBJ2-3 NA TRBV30 CAWSVQSGDTQYF TGTGCCTGGAGTGTACAGTCGGGGGATACGCAGTATTTT
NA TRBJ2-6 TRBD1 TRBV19 CASSLPQGAGANVLTF TGTGCCAGTAGCCTACCTCAGGGGGCTGGGGCCAACGTCCTGACTTTC
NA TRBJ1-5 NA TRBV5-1 CASSWGVGNQPQHF TGCGCCAGCAGCTGGGGGGTCGGCAATCAGCCCCAGCATTTT
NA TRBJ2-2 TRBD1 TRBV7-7 CASETGGVGGTGELFF TGTGCCAGCGAAACAGGGGGAGTCGGGGGCACCGGGGAGCTGTTTTTT
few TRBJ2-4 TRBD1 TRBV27 CASRSGQGATQAKNIQYF TGTGCCAGCAGATCAGGACAGGGGGCCACGCAGGCCAAAAACATTCAGTACTTC
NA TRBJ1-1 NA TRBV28 CATRTPMNTEAFF TGTGCCACCCGGACTCCCATGAACACTGAAGCTTTCTTT
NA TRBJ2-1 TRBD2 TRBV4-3 CASSQDHAWGGTYNEQFF TGCGCCAGCAGCCAAGATCACGCCTGGGGGGGGACGTACAATGAGCAGTTCTTC
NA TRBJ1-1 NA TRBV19 CASTREGPNTEAFF TGTGCCAGTACCAGGGAGGGGCCGAACACTGAAGCTTTCTTT
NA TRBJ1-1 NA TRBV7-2 CASSLARAGAEAFF TGTGCCAGCAGCTTAGCGCGGGCAGGGGCTGAAGCTTTCTTT
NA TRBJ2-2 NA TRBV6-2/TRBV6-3 CASSLTGGSNTGELFF TGTGCCAGCAGTTTGACGGGGGGCTCGAACACCGGGGAGCTGTTTTTT
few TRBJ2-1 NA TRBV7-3 CASSLNQINEQFF TGTGCCAGCAGCTTAAACCAGATCAATGAGCAGTTCTTC
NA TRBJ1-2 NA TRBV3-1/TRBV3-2 CASSQDFAQALRGYGYTF TGTGCCAGCAGCCAAGATTTCGCGCAGGCCCTACGGGGCTATGGCTACACCTTC
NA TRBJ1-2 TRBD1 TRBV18 CASSEDRAGYTF TGTGCCAGCTCAGAGGACAGGGCGGGCTACACCTTC
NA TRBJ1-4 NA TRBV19 CASSIAGREPAPGKLFF TGTGCCAGTAGTATAGCCGGCAGGGAACCAGCCCCCGGAAAACTGTTTTTT
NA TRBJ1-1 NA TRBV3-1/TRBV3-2 CASSHQMNTEAFF TGTGCCAGCAGCCATCAGATGAACACTGAAGCTTTCTTT
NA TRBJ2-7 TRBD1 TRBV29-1 CSARQGHEQYF TGCAGCGCCCGACAGGGCCACGAGCAGTACTTC
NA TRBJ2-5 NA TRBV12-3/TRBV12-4 CASSLSGVETQYF TGTGCCAGCAGTTTGTCAGGGGTAGAGACCCAGTACTTC
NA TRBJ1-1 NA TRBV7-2 CASSLASRLMNTEAFF TGTGCCAGCAGCTTAGCGAGTCGCCTCATGAACACTGAAGCTTTCTTT
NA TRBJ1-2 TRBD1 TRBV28 CASSLRQGDRYGYTF TGTGCCAGCAGTCTTCGACAGGGGGACCGGTATGGCTACACCTTC
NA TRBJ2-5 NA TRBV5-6 CASSLASYETQYF TGTGCCAGCAGCTTGGCCTCCTACGAGACCCAGTACTTC
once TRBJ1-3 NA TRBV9 CASSVGGGGNTIYF TGTGCCAGCAGCGTAGGAGGAGGAGGAAACACCATATATTTT
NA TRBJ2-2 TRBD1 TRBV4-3 CASSHLGRDRVSRATGELFF TGCGCCAGCAGCCACCTAGGCCGGGACAGGGTTTCGAGGGCCACCGGGGAGCTGTTTTTT
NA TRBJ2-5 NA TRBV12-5 CASGPEGGLFGQETQYF TGTGCTAGTGGTCCCGAGGGGGGGCTTTTCGGCCAAGAGACCCAGTACTTC
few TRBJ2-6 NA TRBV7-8 CASSPWRAPGANVLTF TGTGCCAGCAGCCCCTGGCGGGCGCCAGGGGCCAACGTCCTGACTTTC
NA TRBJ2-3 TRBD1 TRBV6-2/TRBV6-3 CASSRPQGARDTQYF TGTGCCAGCAGCCGCCCACAGGGGGCTCGAGATACGCAGTATTTT
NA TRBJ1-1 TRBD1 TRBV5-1 CASSWTGQSNTEAFF TGCGCCAGCAGCTGGACGGGACAGTCGAACACTGAAGCTTTCTTT
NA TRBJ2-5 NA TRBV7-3 CASSSSGLSTQYF TGTGCCAGCAGCTCCTCGGGACTCTCGACCCAGTACTTC
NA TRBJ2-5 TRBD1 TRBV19 CASSLGGQGQETQYF TGTGCCAGTAGTCTCGGGGGACAGGGCCAAGAGACCCAGTACTTC
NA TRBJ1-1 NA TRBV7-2 CASSRGGMNTEAFF TGTGCCAGCAGCCGGGGGGGAATGAACACTGAAGCTTTCTTT